Listed here is a single T cell receptor (beta chain). The sample belongs to a study of blood T cell repertoires in COVID-19. The CDR3 extends over 13 amino acids. With 1 base clipped from V and 7 bases from J, the junction kept 1 base outside the gene matches. From germline, CDR1 is SGHVS and CDR2 FNYEAQ. Generated by immunoSEQ multiplex PCR, the TCRdb table keeps only in-frame clones and is missing some. The sample has about 76,000 clones, around nine tenths seen once. Sequencing was done on a sample of peripheral blood. The chain carries TRBV7-6 and TRBJ1-1, with 9 nucleotides matching TRBD1. This sequence originates from a man between 50 and 59 years old with active COVID-19. The CDR3 here is CASSLGGQGEAFF. Here the CDR3 DNA reads TGTGCCAGCAGCTTAGGGGGACAGGGTGAAGCTTTCTTT.